This T cell receptor beta chain was sequenced in a study of blood T cells in healthy people across ages. Combining a sample-barcoded 5' primer with a J-beta primer mix, a second PCR ran for about 6 to 11 cycles. Each cDNA molecule, via a template-switch adaptor with 12 random nucleotides, was tagged. MiXCR was run by TCRdb on the 5' RACE reads, yielding one entry per CDR3 protein. The table has more than 1 million distinct CDR3 sequences, 40% to 45% seen once. This clonotype was seen only a few times. Its specificity is not known. The study, taken as a whole, reports: Unknown donor CMV status possibly confounded expanded clonotype changes. Diversity estimated from one million T cells was considered an underestimate. Across the age range, TCR beta diversity per million T cells fell in a roughly linear way.

The receptor was isolated from a woman aged 60-70 years in good health. The sequencing sample was made of blood.

The CDR3 reads CASSPIPSIFPGTGTAYEQYF. The CDR3 nucleotides read TGTGCCAGCAGTCCCATTCCCAGCATCTTCCCCGGGACAGGGACCGCCTACGAGCAGTACTTC. This sequence joins TRBV2 and TRBJ2-7; 9 positions agree with TRBD1. J was trimmed by 2 bases and V by 5 bases; bases with no gene match: 25. In germline, CDR1 is SNHLY, CDR2 FYNNEI. The CDR3 length is 21 residues.